This is a list of T cell receptor beta chains from one sample in a study of T cell responses to AZD1222 COVID-19 vaccine. Method: immunoSEQ multiplex PCR; TCRdb's copy keeps in-frame clones and lacks some. Of about 100,000 clones listed, about nine tenths are singletons. The sample was peripheral blood, taken on day 0 of AZD1222 vaccination. The receptor source for this set is an adult in good health. CDR3s include the opening cysteine and the closing phenylalanine or tryptophan. The order of the fields is clone size, V gene, J gene, D gene, CDR3 protein, CDR3 DNA. D genes are given only for firm matches. Clone size appears in some rows only: once, few, many, or a class for an expanded clone.

NA	TRBV30	TRBJ2-3	TRBD2	CAWSTLAGRIADTQYF	TGTGCCTGGAGTACTCTAGCGGGACGGATCGCAGATACGCAGTATTTT
NA	TRBV28	TRBJ2-2	NA	CASSLSWVRNTGELFF	TGTGCCAGCAGTTTATCGTGGGTACGAAACACCGGGGAGCTGTTTTTT
NA	TRBV10-2	TRBJ1-5	NA	CASSSERIGGDQPQHF	TGCGCCAGCAGTTCTGAGCGGATAGGGGGGGATCAGCCCCAGCATTTT
NA	TRBV28	TRBJ2-1	NA	CASSPRDSAIEQFF	TGTGCCAGCAGTCCCCGGGACTCAGCTATTGAGCAGTTCTTC
once	TRBV19	TRBJ1-2	NA	CASSIRQALSYGYTF	TGTGCCAGTAGTATAAGACAGGCGCTCAGCTATGGCTACACCTTC
NA	TRBV11-2	TRBJ2-1	NA	CASSPSPRPDNEQFF	TGTGCCAGCAGCCCTTCTCCGAGGCCGGACAATGAGCAGTTCTTC
NA	TRBV2	TRBJ2-1	TRBD1	CASRRTGESREQFF	TGTGCCAGCAGGAGGACAGGGGAGTCAAGGGAGCAGTTCTTC
NA	TRBV6-5	TRBJ1-1	TRBD1	CASTVGQGTEAFF	TGTGCCAGCACCGTGGGACAGGGGACTGAAGCTTTCTTT
NA	TRBV6-5	TRBJ2-7	NA	CATARKYEQYF	TGTGCCACCGCTAGAAAATACGAGCAGTACTTC
NA	TRBV11-2	TRBJ2-7	TRBD1	CASRIPGQGAYEQYF	TGTGCCAGCAGAATTCCGGGACAGGGGGCCTACGAGCAGTACTTC
NA	TRBV4-1	TRBJ2-1	TRBD2	CASSPGTSGRGSYNEQFF	TGCGCCAGCAGCCCGGGGACTAGCGGGAGAGGTTCCTACAATGAGCAGTTCTTC
NA	TRBV6-2/TRBV6-3	TRBJ2-3	NA	CASSYSIGGDAQYF	TGTGCCAGCAGTTACTCGATTGGGGGAGATGCGCAGTATTTT
once	TRBV4-1	TRBJ1-5	NA	CASSQGTGTGTQPQHF	TGCGCCAGCAGCCAAGGGACGGGAACAGGGACTCAGCCCCAGCATTTT
NA	TRBV2	TRBJ2-4	NA	CASSVIGKNIQYF	TGTGCCAGCAGTGTTATAGGGAAAAACATTCAGTACTTC
NA	TRBV28	TRBJ1-2	NA	CASSLAQNYGYTF	TGTGCCAGCAGTTTAGCACAGAACTATGGCTACACCTTC
once	TRBV18	TRBJ1-3	TRBD1	CASSPQGAPGNTIYF	TGTGCCAGCTCACCCCAGGGGGCGCCAGGAAACACCATATATTTT
once	TRBV27	TRBJ2-1	TRBD2	CASSLRAGNWQFF	TGTGCCAGCAGTCTACGAGCGGGAAATTGGCAGTTCTTC
NA	TRBV18	TRBJ1-2	NA	CASSPLANYGYTF	TGTGCCAGCTCACCCCTTGCGAACTATGGCTACACCTTC
few	TRBV3-1/TRBV3-2	TRBJ1-1	NA	CASSQRTYSEAFF	TGTGCCAGCAGCCAAAGGACATACTCTGAAGCTTTCTTT
NA	TRBV1	TRBJ1-3	NA	CTSSPSGTGYGNTIYF	TGCACCAGCAGTCCCTCCGGGACAGGGTACGGAAACACCATATATTTT
NA	TRBV2	TRBJ1-5	TRBD1	CASSSDRVVSQPQHF	TGTGCCAGCAGTTCGGACAGGGTGGTTAGTCAGCCCCAGCATTTT
NA	TRBV19	TRBJ1-1	NA	CASSIQGTNTEAFF	TGTGCCAGTAGTATCCAGGGGACGAACACTGAAGCTTTCTTT
NA	TRBV18	TRBJ2-3	TRBD2	CASSSGRTQYF	TGTGCCAGCTCAAGCGGGAGAACGCAGTATTTT
NA	TRBV6-2/TRBV6-3	TRBJ2-6	NA	CASSPTDSGANVLTF	TGTGCCAGCAGCCCCACCGACTCTGGGGCCAACGTCCTGACTTTC
NA	TRBV2	TRBJ1-5	NA	CASSEGIGTADRAQHF	TGTGCCAGCAGTGAAGGGATAGGGACGGCTGATCGGGCCCAGCATTTT
once	TRBV7-9	TRBJ2-2	NA	CASSFSGRVNTGELFF	TGTGCCAGCAGCTTTTCGGGCAGGGTCAACACCGGGGAGCTGTTTTTT
NA	TRBV30	TRBJ2-3	NA	CAWTWTVVADTQYF	TGTGCCTGGACTTGGACAGTCGTTGCAGATACGCAGTATTTT
NA	TRBV2	TRBJ1-5	NA	CASGEGQPQHF	TGTGCCAGCGGAGAGGGTCAGCCCCAGCATTTT
NA	TRBV23-1	TRBJ2-7	TRBD2	CASSQSWSSGRARYEQYF	TGCGCCAGCAGTCAATCATGGTCTAGCGGGAGGGCCCGCTACGAGCAGTACTTC
once	TRBV7-3	TRBJ1-1	NA	CASSLTSRQAGTEAFF	TGTGCCAGCAGCTTAACGAGTAGGCAGGCTGGCACTGAAGCTTTCTTT
NA	TRBV4-1	TRBJ2-7	NA	CASSHGFEGEQYF	TGCGCCAGCAGCCACGGTTTCGAGGGGGAACAGTACTTC
NA	TRBV27	TRBJ2-5	NA	CASSDRQGRGETQYF	TGTGCCAGCAGTGACCGACAAGGGCGGGGAGAGACCCAGTACTTC
NA	TRBV2	TRBJ2-1	NA	CASSDPAEQFF	TGTGCCAGCAGCGACCCTGCTGAGCAGTTCTTC
NA	TRBV27	TRBJ1-1	NA	CASSPPGQSRGAFF	TGTGCCAGCAGTCCTCCGGGCCAATCAAGGGGAGCTTTCTTT
NA	TRBV2	TRBJ2-1	TRBD2	CASGLAGGNEQFF	TGTGCCAGCGGGCTAGCGGGAGGCAATGAGCAGTTCTTC
NA	TRBV5-1	TRBJ2-7	NA	CASSLFRAAGVEQYF	TGCGCCAGCAGCTTGTTCCGGGCCGCTGGGGTCGAGCAGTACTTC
NA	TRBV9	TRBJ2-1	NA	CASSPLPPLGYNEQFF	TGTGCCAGCAGCCCCCTTCCACCATTGGGCTACAATGAGCAGTTCTTC
NA	TRBV4-2	TRBJ1-1	NA	CASSQENGANTEAFF	TGTGCCAGCAGCCAAGAGAATGGGGCCAACACTGAAGCTTTCTTT
NA	TRBV4-1	TRBJ2-1	TRBD2	CASSQYPSGSFNEQFF	TGCGCCAGCAGCCAATATCCCAGCGGGAGTTTCAATGAGCAGTTCTTC
NA	TRBV9	TRBJ1-6	NA	CASSDAGANYNSPLHF	TGTGCCAGCAGCGACGCAGGGGCCAACTATAATTCACCCCTCCACTTT
NA	TRBV6-2/TRBV6-3	TRBJ1-1	TRBD1	CASSYSFTGGEFLGGTEAFF	TGTGCCAGCAGTTACTCGTTCACAGGGGGCGAGTTTTTAGGAGGCACTGAAGCTTTCTTT
once	TRBV27	TRBJ1-5	NA	CASSLTGLLNQPQHF	TGTGCCAGCAGTTTGACAGGACTGCTCAATCAGCCCCAGCATTTT
NA	TRBV28	TRBJ2-7	NA	CASRASPGTGTYEQYF	TGTGCCAGCAGGGCAAGCCCCGGGACGGGAACCTACGAGCAGTACTTC
once	TRBV28	TRBJ1-4	NA	CASRPLAATNEKLFF	TGTGCCAGCAGGCCATTGGCAGCAACTAATGAAAAACTGTTTTTT
NA	TRBV28	TRBJ2-5	TRBD2	CASGPSAGWGGQETQYF	TGTGCCAGCGGCCCCTCAGCGGGGTGGGGTGGCCAAGAGACCCAGTACTTC